The 24 T cell receptor beta chains presented below share a single source sample, sequenced in a study of identical twins. MiXCR, run by TCRdb on the 5' RACE reads, gives a single entry per CDR3 protein. The sample lists 700,000 or so distinct CDR3 sequences; 21% were seen once. This same sample was also part of a study on T cells expressing NK-cell markers.

Material for sequencing was PBMCs. All receptors come from a woman aged 18-29 years in good health.

This chain connects TRBV11-2 to TRBJ1-2, with unresolved D. Trimming shortened V by 5 bases and J by 3 bases, and 4 bases separated the two germline ends. CDR1 and CDR2 (germline): SGHAT, FQNNGV. CDR3 length equals 11 residues. The CDR3 DNA is TGTGCCAGCAGCCAATACTATGGCTACACCTTC. Its translation is CASSQYYGYTF.

This clonotype was seen ten or more times. This chain connects TRBV29-1 to TRBJ2-1, with TRBD1 as a possible D gene (6 bases). With 6 bases removed from V and 15 bases from J, the gap between germline ends came to 15 bases. Germline CDR1 and CDR2: SQVTM and ANQGSEA. The CDR3 totals 10 residues. Here the CDR3 reads CSVDTGLRFF. Here the CDR3 DNA reads TGCAGCGTGGACACAGGGTTACGGTTCTTC.

This chain connects TRBV5-1 to TRBJ2-4, with D unclear. Looked up from germline, CDR1 is SGHRS and CDR2 is YFSETQ. The CDR3 contains 15 residues. Trimming took 4 bases from V and 0 from J, leaving 11 bases between them. For the CDR3, the DNA is TGCGCCAGCAGCGGCCAGGCCCTAGCCAAAAACATTCAGTACTTC. This codes for CASSGQALAKNIQYF.

This clonotype was seen at least ten times. This chain uses TRBV12-3 or TRBV12-4 with TRBJ2-5; D gene ambiguous. Trimming left V 1 base short and J 0 bases short, with 15 bases between. The CDR3 covers 17 residues. CDR3 in DNA: TGTGCCAGCAGTTTAGAGTTGGGCCGGACCTACCAAGAGACCCAGTACTTC. Translating it yields CASSLELGRTYQETQYF.

This clonotype was seen more than once but under ten times. The chain joins TRBV7-9 to TRBJ2-7; 11 bases align to TRBD2. This CDR3 has 14 residues. Per germline, CDR1 SEHNR and CDR2 FQNEAQ (reference sequence). Trimming removed 3 bases from V and 7 bases from J; junction bases left unmatched: 5. CDR3 in amino acids: CASSFTSGSQEQYF. The CDR3 bases are TGTGCCAGCAGCTTTACTAGCGGGAGCCAAGAGCAGTACTTC. Filled out from reference TRBV7-9 and TRBJ2-7, the complete variable domain reads DTGVSQNPRHKITKRGQNVTFRCDPISEHNRLYWYRQTLGQGPEFLTYFQNEAQLEKSRLLSDRFSAERPKGSFSTLEIQRTEQGDSAMYLCASSFTSGSQEQYFGPGTRLTVT.

This clonotype was seen at least ten times. This chain uses TRBV7-9 with TRBJ2-1; no reliable D call. The CDR3 is 14 amino acids. CDR1 and CDR2 (germline): SEHNR, FQNEAQ (reference sequence). V was pared by 1 base and J by 0 bases, with 4 bases between. The CDR3 protein is CASSLGSSYNEQFF. In nucleotides, the CDR3 is TGTGCCAGCAGCTTAGGTAGCTCCTACAATGAGCAGTTCTTC.

In its sample, this clonotype was seen a few times. This rearrangement joins TRBV12-3 or TRBV12-4 to TRBJ1-1; possible D gene TRBD1, 5 bases. The length of the CDR3 is 14 residues. V lost 3 bases, J lost 2 bases, and 10 bases lay in between. DNA for the CDR3: TGTGCCAGCAGTTTGAGGGGTTACAACACTGAAGCTTTCTTT. This sequence encodes CASSLRGYNTEAFF.

The genes are TRBV5-1 and TRBJ2-7, with unresolved D. The CDR3 runs to 13 residues. Germline assignment: CDR1 SGHRS and CDR2 YFSETQ. V was clipped by 4 bases and J by 3 bases, with 11 bases between them. The DNA of the CDR3 is TGCGCCAGCAGCCTTTTAGGGAACTACGAGCAGTACTTC. This gives the protein CASSLLGNYEQYF.

This clonotype was observed at least ten times. The gene calls are TRBV7-9 and TRBJ1-3, with TRBD1 as a possible D gene (6 bases). In germline, CDR1 is SEHNR, CDR2 FQNEAQ (reference sequence). CDR3 length: 14 residues. Trimming pared 8 bases from V and 0 bases from J, leaving 11 bases between. The CDR3, as DNA: TGTGCCAGCCCAGACAGGAGCTCTGGAAACACCATATATTTT. Amino acids: CASPDRSSGNTIYF.

The rearrangement uses TRBV7-2 and TRBJ2-6; 8 bases are a match to TRBD1. Germline trimming cut 8 bases from V and 1 base from J; bases unmatched to any gene: 10. The CDR3 is made up of 17 amino acids. CDR1 and CDR2 (germline): SGHTA, FQGNSA. CDR3 sequence (DNA): TGTGCCAGCCGGAGGACAGGGCTTAGGTCTGGGGCCAACGTCCTGACTTTC. Translating gives CASRRTGLRSGANVLTF.

The table lists this clonotype with a few counts. The chain combines TRBV4-3 with TRBJ2-5; D tentatively fits TRBD1 or TRBD2 (6 bases each). V shed 1 base and J shed 4 bases, with 10 bases lying between them. The CDR3 loop spans 14 amino acids. The germline V gene has CDR1 LGHNA and CDR2 YSLEER. The CDR3 here is CASSQVTGAETQYF. Here the CDR3 DNA reads TGCGCCAGCAGCCAAGTGACGGGGGCAGAGACCCAGTACTTC.

The table lists this clonotype with a few counts. The J gene is TRBJ2-3, the V gene TRBV20-1, with no clear D. The CDR3 is 12 amino acids. Deletions cut 3 bases from V and 4 bases from J, with 8 bases between. Germline CDR1 DFQATT, CDR2 SNEGSKA (reference sequence). CDR3 bases: TGCAGTGCTAGCGGTGTGGCAGATACGCAGTATTTT. It translates to CSASGVADTQYF.

The sample holds many counts of this clonotype. The chain links TRBV12-3 or TRBV12-4 to TRBJ1-1, with TRBD1 as a possible D gene (5 bases). V was cut by 5 bases and J by 6 bases, with 16 bases left in between. This CDR3 has 14 amino acids. The DNA of the CDR3 is TGTGCCAGCAGTCGGAGGGACCGGGCGGCTGAAGCTTTCTTT. The encoded protein is CASSRRDRAAEAFF.

This clonotype has a handful of counts. The rearrangement uses TRBV2 and TRBJ2-1; 9 bases align to TRBD2. Germline CDR1 reads SNHLY; CDR2 reads FYNNEI. The CDR3 length is 13 residues. J lost 9 bases, V lost 8 bases, and 8 bases had no gene match. CDR3 amino acids: CASQASGMSEQFF. CDR3 bases: TGTGCCAGCCAGGCTAGCGGGATGAGTGAGCAGTTCTTC.

This clonotype was picked up a small number of times. The V and J genes are TRBV20-1 and TRBJ2-1, with TRBD2 matching over 9 bases. Losses at the gene ends were 3 bases for V and 10 bases for J; bases not matched to a gene: 10. Germline V gives CDR1 DFQATT, CDR2 SNEGSKA (reference sequence). This CDR3 contains 14 residues. The CDR3 protein is CSARKGGGEEEQFF. In nucleotides, the CDR3 is TGCAGTGCTAGGAAGGGCGGGGGGGAGGAAGAGCAGTTCTTC.

V is TRBV10-3 and J is TRBJ2-4; D gene unclear. Germline CDR1 is ENHRY and CDR2 is SYGVKD. The CDR3 spans 17 residues. V lost 10 bases and J lost 0, with 22 bases in between. CDR3: CATATERPFLAKNIQYF. The CDR3 DNA reads TGTGCCACTGCTACCGAAAGACCTTTTCTAGCCAAAAACATTCAGTACTTC.

Only a few counts were recorded for this clonotype. The chain carries TRBV30 and TRBJ1-2, with D unresolved. CDR1 and CDR2 (germline): GTSNPN, SVGIG (reference sequence). V dropped 5 bases and J dropped 7 bases, with 14 bases sitting between them. The CDR3 spans 12 residues. The CDR3 DNA reads as TGTGCCTGGGGGCTGGGCGGCGGTGGCTACACCTTC. It specifies CAWGLGGGGYTF.

This clonotype was seen more than once but under ten times. The V and J genes are TRBV9 and TRBJ2-1; D is tentatively TRBD1 or TRBD2 (5 bases each). There are 14 residues in the CDR3. Germline loops: CDR1 SGDLS, CDR2 YYNGEE. V dropped 0 bases and J dropped 6 bases, with 10 bases sitting between them. The chain's CDR3 is CASSVGGRSNEQFF. The CDR3 coding sequence is TGTGCCAGCAGCGTAGGGGGACGGAGCAATGAGCAGTTCTTC.

The sample holds a few counts of this clonotype. The rearrangement links TRBV29-1 to TRBJ1-2; no reliable D call. This CDR3 spans 13 amino acids. Germline V CDR1 and CDR2: SQVTM, ANQGSEA. V lost 3 bases to trimming and J lost 4 bases, with 12 bases between them. The CDR3 region has the DNA TGCAGCGTTGATCGGGGATTTAGCTATGGCTACACCTTC. Its protein product is CSVDRGFSYGYTF.

The CDR3 nucleotides read TGTGCCAGCAGCGGACAGGGGAGCTCTGGGGCCAACGTCCTGACTTTC. It encodes CASSGQGSSGANVLTF. The chain links TRBV12-3 or TRBV12-4 to TRBJ2-6; 9 bases line up with TRBD1. V trimming: 6 bases; J trimming: 0 bases; junction bases outside the gene matches: 3. CDR3 size: 16 residues.

This clonotype appeared a few times. The chain recombines TRBV12-3 or TRBV12-4 with TRBJ2-5; 7 bases are a match to TRBD2. V lost 2 bases to trimming and J lost 4 bases; unmatched junction nucleotides: 4. The CDR3 runs to 14 residues. The CDR3 here is CASSLYGEGETQYF. The DNA for the CDR3 is TGTGCCAGCAGTTTATACGGGGAGGGAGAGACCCAGTACTTC.

The J gene is TRBJ2-7, the V gene TRBV5-1; 11 bases match TRBD2. This CDR3 has 15 amino acids. Germline CDR1 SGHRS, CDR2 YFSETQ. Trimming removed 2 bases from V and 3 bases from J; junction bases left unmatched: 4. The CDR3 loop reads CASSFSSGGIYEQYF. CDR3 nucleotide sequence: TGCGCCAGCAGCTTCTCTAGCGGGGGGATCTACGAGCAGTACTTC.

The chain recombines TRBV20-1 with TRBJ2-7; D ambiguous. CDR3 length equals 14 residues. Trimming pared 4 bases from V and 5 bases from J, leaving 18 bases between. The germline CDR1 and CDR2 sequences are DFQATT and SNEGSKA (reference sequence). The CDR3 coding sequence is TGCAGTGCTAACCCCGGACCAGTTCTGCACGAGCAGTACTTC. It translates to CSANPGPVLHEQYF.

V usage is TRBV7-6 and J usage is TRBJ1-4; D uncertain. The CDR3 has 13 residues. Deletions cut 4 bases from V and 7 bases from J, with 10 bases between. CDR1 and CDR2 (germline): SGHVS, FNYEAQ. CDR3: CASSWSAGEKLFF. Here the CDR3 DNA reads TGTGCCAGCAGCTGGTCAGCAGGTGAAAAACTGTTTTTT.